This T cell receptor beta chain was captured by sequencing in a study of T cell responses to AZD1222 COVID-19 vaccine. Study-wide background: Second-dose groups at about 4 or about 12 weeks were pooled. Regarding the study as a whole: Repertoires were obtained solely post-peak T cell response. Among AZD1222 vaccinees, only 5 or 6 were seropositive at baseline.

This CDR3 spans 14 amino acids. Germline V lookup: CDR1 SGHRS, CDR2 YFSETQ. V gave up 0 bases and J gave up 4 bases, with 10 bases separating them. Profiled with immunoSEQ multiplex PCR; TCRdb holds only in-frame clones, not every one. The sample lists roughly 130,000 clones, about 91% occurring once. In the case of this clone: Its antigen is not identified.

The chain recombines TRBV5-1 with TRBJ1-1; D unclear. The source is an adult in good health. This sample comprised peripheral blood, obtained on day 0 of AZD1222 vaccination. The CDR3 region is CASSLDSHSTEAFF. As DNA, the CDR3 is TGCGCCAGCAGCTTGGACAGCCATTCCACTGAAGCTTTCTTT.